The 26 T cell receptor beta chains given below trace back to one sample, sequenced in a study of STAT3 mutations in large granular lymphocyte leukemia. Study observations and caveats: In T-cell large granular lymphocyte leukemia, about half of patients showed multiple immunodominant subclonotypes.

This table comes from immunoSEQ multiplex PCR, and its TCRdb copy is limited to in-frame clones, with some not included. The sample contains around 10,000 clones, more than 75% of which appear only once. Their target antigens are unknown. Specimen: peripheral blood mononuclear cells. These TCRs come from a man in his 60s with T-cell large granular lymphocyte leukemia. Some clones in this sample may be carry-over from other donors' samples.

The chain is built from TRBV9 and TRBJ1-6; D remains ambiguous. Germline CDR1 reads SGDLS; CDR2 reads YYNGEE. V was pared by 0 bases and J by 6 bases, with 7 bases between. This CDR3 has 14 amino acids. The CDR3 nucleotides read TGTGCCAGCAGCGTAGGTTTCTCTAATTCACCCCTCCACTTT. It encodes CASSVGFSNSPLHF.

The rearrangement links TRBV30 to TRBJ1-1, with 9 bases aligning to TRBD1. The ends lost 8 bases at V and 2 bases at J; junction bases unmatched: 15. This CDR3 has 16 residues. The germline CDR1 and CDR2 sequences are GTSNPN and SVGIG (reference sequence). The CDR3 DNA follows: TGTGCCACTCCGCCGGGACAGGGTAGCCCCAACACTGAAGCTTTCTTT. It yields the protein CATPPGQGSPNTEAFF.

The chain employs TRBV28 and TRBJ2-6; unclear D gene. Trimming left V 8 bases short and J 2 bases short, with 13 bases between. The CDR3 is 15 amino acids. In germline, CDR1 is MDHEN, CDR2 SYDVKM. For the CDR3, the DNA is TGTGCCAGCGTTAGATCACCTGCTGGGGCCAACGTCCTGACTTTC. Protein product: CASVRSPAGANVLTF.

The rearrangement uses TRBV5-4 and TRBJ2-1; D gene unclear. CDR1 is SGHNT, CDR2 YYREEE, per germline (reference sequence). Trimming took 1 base from V and 0 from J, leaving 8 bases between them. The CDR3 is 15 amino acids. In DNA form, the CDR3 reads TGTGCCAGCAGCTTGAACTCAGCCTCCTACAATGAGCAGTTCTTC. Translated, it gives CASSLNSASYNEQFF.

V gene TRBV30 combines with J gene TRBJ2-7; 8 positions match TRBD2. This CDR3 contains 14 residues. J gave up 3 bases and V 1 base, and 5 bases lay outside the gene matches. CDR1 is GTSNPN and CDR2 is SVGIG in the germline V gene (reference sequence). The CDR3 region is CAWSGASGYYEQYF. In DNA, the CDR3 is TGTGCCTGGAGTGGGGCTAGCGGGTACTACGAGCAGTACTTC.

This chain uses TRBV5-1 with TRBJ2-1; D unresolved. The germline V gene has CDR1 SGHRS and CDR2 YFSETQ. Trimming left V 0 bases short and J 4 bases short, with 14 bases between. The CDR3 is 16 residues long. The CDR3: CASSLAPARLYNEQFF. The CDR3 DNA reads TGCGCCAGCAGCTTGGCCCCCGCGCGCTTGTACAATGAGCAGTTCTTC.

The chain employs TRBV27 and TRBJ1-1; 7 nucleotides match TRBD1. This CDR3 is 13 amino acids long. The V segment lost 6 bases and the J segment 1 base; nucleotides outside the gene matches: 2. CDR1 MNHEY and CDR2 SMNVEV come from the germline V gene (reference sequence). The CDR3 here is CASRRQGNTEAFF. The CDR3 DNA reads as TGTGCCAGCAGGAGACAGGGGAACACTGAAGCTTTCTTT.

The chain uses TRBV4-3 and TRBJ2-1; D is possibly TRBD1 (6 bases). V was pared by 0 bases and J by 5 bases, with 11 bases between. Germline loops: CDR1 LGHNA, CDR2 YSLEER. The CDR3 length is 15 residues. Here the CDR3 reads CASSQERQEDNEQFF. As DNA, the CDR3 is TGCGCCAGCAGCCAAGAGCGACAGGAGGACAATGAGCAGTTCTTC.

This clone has only one observation. The rearrangement joins TRBV7-9 to TRBJ2-7; 7 bases are a match to TRBD1. The V gene end was trimmed by 5 bases and the J gene end by 0 bases; junction bases not matched to a gene: 7. This CDR3 contains 15 residues. Germline values: CDR1 SEHNR, CDR2 FQNEAQ (reference sequence). CDR3 protein: CASSRTGAHSYEQYF. In nucleotides, the CDR3 is TGTGCCAGCAGCCGAACAGGGGCCCACTCCTACGAGCAGTACTTC.

The rearrangement links TRBV5-1 to TRBJ2-3; perhaps TRBD1 as D (6 bases). Per the germline V gene, CDR1 is SGHRS and CDR2 is YFSETQ. The CDR3 covers 14 residues. V was clipped by 0 bases and J by 2 bases, with 7 bases between them. CDR3 DNA: TGCGCCAGCAGCTTGGGGACAGACACAGATACGCAGTATTTT. Translation: CASSLGTDTDTQYF.

The J gene is TRBJ1-3, the V gene TRBV7-9; a weak D match, TRBD1 (6 bases). The CDR3 extends over 16 amino acids. V was clipped by 0 bases and J by 6 bases, with 15 bases between them. The germline gives CDR1 SEHNR, CDR2 FQNEAQ (reference sequence). The CDR3 DNA is TGTGCCAGCAGCTTAGCAGGAACAGGGACCGAAAACACCATATATTTT. It yields the protein CASSLAGTGTENTIYF. Full variable domain (rest looked up from reference TRBV7-9 and TRBJ1-3): DTGVSQNPRHKITKRGQNVTFRCDPISEHNRLYWYRQTLGQGPEFLTYFQNEAQLEKSRLLSDRFSAERPKGSFSTLEIQRTEQGDSAMYLCASSLAGTGTENTIYFGEGSWLTVV.

The chain has TRBV27 and TRBJ2-7; a possible D gene is TRBD2 (6 bases). Trimming left V 3 bases short and J 6 bases short, with 21 bases between. This CDR3 comprises 16 residues. Germline CDR1 MNHEY, CDR2 SMNVEV (reference sequence). CDR3 bases: TGTGCCAGCAGTTTCGAGCGGGTGGGCTTCATAGGCGAGCAGTACTTC. Encoded protein: CASSFERVGFIGEQYF.

The chain employs TRBV15 and TRBJ1-4; D perhaps matches TRBD1 (6 bases). The germline V and J ends were trimmed by 6 bases and 2 bases, with 16 bases remaining between them. Germline-derived CDR1 and CDR2 are LNHNV and YYDKDF (reference sequence). The CDR3 totals 16 residues. CDR3 sequence: CATRGGTDVTNEKLFF. The CDR3 nucleotides are TGTGCCACCAGGGGGGGCACAGACGTTACTAATGAAAAACTGTTTTTT.

The chain joins TRBV30 to TRBJ1-1; D is unclear. The CDR3 is 12 residues long. The V gene's germline CDR1 is GTSNPN and CDR2 SVGIG (reference sequence). V was cut by 1 base and J by 1 base, with 4 bases left in between. CDR3 sequence: CAWSGPNTEAFF. The DNA for the CDR3 is TGTGCCTGGAGTGGACCGAACACTGAAGCTTTCTTT.

V gene TRBV12-5 combines with J gene TRBJ1-5; D perhaps matches TRBD1 (5 bases). The germline V gene encodes CDR1 LGHNT and CDR2 FRNRAP. The CDR3 contains 17 residues. Trimming shortened V by 0 bases and J by 1 base, and 13 bases separated the two germline ends. CDR3 DNA: TGTGCTAGTGGTTTGGTACAGGCCCTCATCAGCAATCAGCCCCAGCATTTT. This encodes CASGLVQALISNQPQHF.

V usage is TRBV7-2 and J usage is TRBJ2-7, with TRBD1 identical over 9 bases. The CDR3 is 14 amino acids. Unmatched junction bases numbered 5, after V lost 3 bases and J lost 5 bases. CDR1 and CDR2 from the germline V gene are SGHTA and FQGNSA. CDR3 DNA: TGTGCCAGCAGCTTGGACAGGGGATCGGACGAGCAGTACTTC. This translates into CASSLDRGSDEQYF. The complete variable domain, with remaining parts taken from reference TRBV7-2 and TRBJ2-7, reads GAGVSQSPSNKVTEKGKDVELRCDPISGHTALYWYRQSLGQGLEFLIYFQGNSAPDKSGLPSDRFSAERTGGSVSTLTIQRTQQEDSAVYLCASSLDRGSDEQYFGPGTRLTVT.

The chain employs TRBV19 and TRBJ2-2; either TRBD1 or TRBD2 may fit D (5 bases each). Between the trimmed V and J ends, which lost 4 bases and 7 bases, there was a span of 7 bases. There are 12 residues in the CDR3. Germline lookup yields CDR1 LNHDA and CDR2 SQIVND (reference sequence). For the CDR3, the DNA is TGTGCCAGTAGTACAGGGAGCGGGGAGCTGTTTTTT. Protein sequence: CASSTGSGELFF.

In its sample, this clone was seen once. This chain connects TRBV29-1 to TRBJ1-4; D uncertain. Between the trimmed V and J ends, which lost 4 bases and 12 bases, there was a span of 18 bases. The germline V gene has CDR1 SQVTM and CDR2 ANQGSEA. This CDR3 is 13 amino acids long. CDR3 in amino acids: CSVVLSTRSELFF. The CDR3 coding sequence is TGCAGCGTTGTCCTCTCCACCCGATCGGAACTGTTTTTT.

The chain carries TRBV11-2 and TRBJ1-2; 8 bases map to TRBD1. Germline V CDR1 and CDR2: SGHAT, FQNNGV. The V and J ends lost 5 bases and 7 bases, in that order; junction bases with no gene match: 15. The CDR3 length is 16 residues. The CDR3 spells CASSTLGATGARGYTF. CDR3 sequence (DNA): TGTGCCAGCAGCACCCTGGGGGCGACAGGGGCACGTGGCTACACCTTC. The complete variable domain, with remaining parts taken from reference TRBV11-2 and TRBJ1-2, reads EAGVAQSPRYKIIEKRQSVAFWCNPISGHATLYWYQQILGQGPKLLIQFQNNGVVDDSQLPKDRFSAERLKGVDSTLKIQPAKLEDSAVYLCASSTLGATGARGYTFGSGTRLTVV.

The V gene is TRBV18, the J gene TRBJ2-7, with TRBD2 matching over 10 bases. Germline V gives CDR1 KGHSH, CDR2 LQKENI. This CDR3 has 14 amino acids. The V segment lost 3 bases and the J segment 2 bases; nucleotides outside the gene matches: 1. The CDR3 DNA follows: TGTGCCAGCTCACCCAGCGGGAGGGCCTACGAGCAGTACTTC. Translation gives CASSPSGRAYEQYF. The full variable domain, its missing parts supplied by reference TRBV18 and TRBJ2-7, is NAGVMQNPRHLVRRRGQEARLRCSPMKGHSHVYWYRQLPEEGLKFMVYLQKENIIDESGMPKERFSAEFPKEGPSILRIQQVVRGDSAAYFCASSPSGRAYEQYFGPGTRLTVT.

The chain employs TRBV5-4 and TRBJ1-1; maybe TRBD1 (6 bases). CDR3 size: 15 residues. The V gene's germline CDR1 is SGHNT and CDR2 YYREEE (reference sequence). Trimming shortened V by 4 bases and J by 4 bases, and 17 bases separated the two germline ends. CDR3 protein: CASSQQTGRVTEAFF. The CDR3 region has the DNA TGTGCCAGCAGCCAGCAAACAGGGCGGGTCACTGAAGCTTTCTTT.

This clone was found a few times. CDR3 nucleotide sequence: TGTGCCAGCAGGACCGGTAGCGGAGGATCCTACGAGCAGTACTTC. This translates into CASRTGSGGSYEQYF. V and J are TRBV2 and TRBJ2-7, with D perhaps matching TRBD2 (6 bases). V lost 6 bases, J lost 1 base, and 16 bases lay in between. Germline V gene lookup returns CDR1 SNHLY and CDR2 FYNNEI. The CDR3 length is 15 residues.

The genes are TRBV19 and TRBJ1-5, with D unclear. V was trimmed by 1 base and J by 7 bases, leaving 23 bases between them. This CDR3 is 18 amino acids long. The germline V gene encodes CDR1 LNHDA and CDR2 SQIVND (reference sequence). Here the CDR3 DNA reads TGTGCCAGTAGTATAGCCGGGGAGCCCGGGGATAGGAAACAGCCCCAGCATTTT. Its protein product is CASSIAGEPGDRKQPQHF.

The chain joins TRBV6-1 to TRBJ2-7, with 9 nucleotides matching TRBD2. The CDR3 consists of 13 residues. Trimming removed 4 bases from V and 6 bases from J; junction bases left unmatched: 4. The germline V gene has CDR1 MNHNS and CDR2 SASEGT. For the CDR3, the DNA is TGTGCCAGCAGTGCCAGGCGGGAGGGCGAGCAGTACTTC. Protein sequence: CASSARREGEQYF.

This clone came up a few times. The chain is built from TRBV5-4 and TRBJ2-7, with 7 bases matching TRBD1. This CDR3 has 12 amino acids. V was pared by 2 bases and J by 9 bases, with 5 bases of the junction left unmatched. In germline, CDR1 is SGHNT, CDR2 YYREEE (reference sequence). The CDR3 DNA is TGTGCCAGCAGCTTCCCGGGACAGCCGCAGTACTTC. This codes for CASSFPGQPQYF.

The rearrangement uses TRBV5-1 and TRBJ2-7; 8 bases match TRBD1. This CDR3 region has 15 residues. The J segment lost 3 bases and the V segment lost 5 bases, leaving 10 bases of the junction unmatched. Germline assignment: CDR1 SGHRS and CDR2 YFSETQ. As DNA, the CDR3 is TGCGCCAGCAGTCCTAAACAGGGGGGAGGCTACGAGCAGTACTTC. Translating it yields CASSPKQGGGYEQYF. The variable domain in full, with the rest retrieved from reference TRBV5-1 and TRBJ2-7, is KAGVTQTPRYLIKTRGQQVTLSCSPISGHRSVSWYQQTPGQGLQFLFEYFSETQRNKGNFPGRFSGRQFSNSRSEMNVSTLELGDSALYLCASSPKQGGGYEQYFGPGTRLTVT.